The clone carrying this TCR beta chain was counted a few times. This sample stems from a study of beta chain features in type 1 diabetes. CDR1 is SGHRS and CDR2 is YFSETQ in the germline V gene. V shed 4 bases and J 6 bases; nucleotides not matched to a gene: 5. This CDR3 is built from 13 residues. cDNA synthesis used the whole RNA isolate, giving expressed TCRB sequences. Average reads for naive, central memory and regulatory T cell samples were about 4 million. Repertoires were generated with immunoSEQ multiplex PCR, while TCRdb's copy carries only in-frame clones and drops some. The sample has roughly 380,000 clones, 15% to 20% seen once. Researchers reported sorting CD4+ naive, central memory, regulatory and stem cell-like memory cells via CD45RO/CCR7/CD25/CD127/CD95/CD27.

Material: naive CD4+ T cells from blood. The chain carries TRBV5-1 and TRBJ2-3; 7 positions match TRBD1. The TCR originated in a woman younger than 35 in good health. CDR3 in amino acids: CASSVGQDDTQYF. The CDR3 DNA reads TGCGCCAGCAGCGTCGGACAGGACGATACGCAGTATTTT. Supplemented by reference TRBV5-1 and TRBJ2-3, the full variable domain reads KAGVTQTPRYLIKTRGQQVTLSCSPISGHRSVSWYQQTPGQGLQFLFEYFSETQRNKGNFPGRFSGRQFSNSRSEMNVSTLELGDSALYLCASSVGQDDTQYFGPGTRLTVL.